The present T cell receptor beta chain was sequenced within a study of early T cells in non-severe SARS-CoV-2 infection. The CDR3 contains 14 residues. Trimming took off 6 bases at V and 5 bases at J, with 17 bases between the two ends. Per germline, CDR1 DFQATT and CDR2 SNEGSKA (reference sequence). TCRdb re-called the 5' RACE reads with MiXCR, one entry per CDR3 protein. The sample has tens of thousands of distinct CDR3 sequences, 20% to 25% seen once. This clonotype was sampled from an adult who was a healthcare worker with PCR-confirmed SARS-CoV-2 infection or an uninfected control (not recorded which). The material was whole blood, obtained at baseline. The rearrangement uses TRBV20-1 and TRBJ1-5; D might be TRBD1 (5 bases). CDR3 DNA: TGCAGTGCCCGTACCGGGGCAACATATCAGCCCCAGCATTTT. Protein: CSARTGATYQPQHF.